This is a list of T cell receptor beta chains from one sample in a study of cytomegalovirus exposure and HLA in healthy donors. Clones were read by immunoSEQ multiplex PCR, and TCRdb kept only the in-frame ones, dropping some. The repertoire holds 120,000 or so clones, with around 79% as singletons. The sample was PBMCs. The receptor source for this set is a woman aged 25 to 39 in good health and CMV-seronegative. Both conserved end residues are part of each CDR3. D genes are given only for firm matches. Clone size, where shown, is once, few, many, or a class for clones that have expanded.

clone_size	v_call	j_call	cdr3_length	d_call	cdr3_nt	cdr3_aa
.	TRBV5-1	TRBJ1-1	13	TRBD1	TGCGCCAGCGCAGGACAGGGGTACACTGAAGCTTTCTTT	CASAGQGYTEAFF
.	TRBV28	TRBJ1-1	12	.	TGTGCCAGCAGGATAACGGGGTCTGATGCTTTCTTT	CASRITGSDAFF
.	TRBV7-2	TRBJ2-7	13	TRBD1	TGTGCCAGCAGTTGGGACAGACTCTACGAGCAGTACTTC	CASSWDRLYEQYF
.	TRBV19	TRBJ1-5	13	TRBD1	TGTGCCAGTATGGGGACAGACAATCAGCCCCAGCATTTT	CASMGTDNQPQHF
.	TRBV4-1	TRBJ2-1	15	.	TGCGCCAGCAGCCAAGTTGGGACTCGATCCAATGAGCAGTTCTTC	CASSQVGTRSNEQFF
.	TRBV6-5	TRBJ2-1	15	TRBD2	TGTGCCAGCAGTAAGACTAGCGGGGGGGCAAGCGAGCAGTTCTTC	CASSKTSGGASEQFF
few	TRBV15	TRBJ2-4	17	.	TGTGCCACCAGCCGTACCGGGAGCCCACTAGCCAAAAACATTCAGTACTTC	CATSRTGSPLAKNIQYF
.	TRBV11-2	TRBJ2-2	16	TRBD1	TGTGCCAGCAGCTCGACAGGGGGCCTAATCACCGGGGAGCTGTTTTTT	CASSSTGGLITGELFF
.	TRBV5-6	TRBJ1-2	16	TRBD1	TGTGCCAGCAGCTTATTCGGAGGACAGGGGGTATATGGCTACACCTTC	CASSLFGGQGVYGYTF
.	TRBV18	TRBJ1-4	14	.	TGTGCCAGCTCACCAGGGTCAGGGAATGAAAAACTGTTTTTT	CASSPGSGNEKLFF
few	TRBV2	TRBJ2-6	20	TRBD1	TGTGCCAGCAGTGAAACCCCCGGGACAGGGTTGCCCTCTGGGGCCAACGTCCTGACTTTC	CASSETPGTGLPSGANVLTF
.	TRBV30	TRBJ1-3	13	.	TGTGCCTGGAGTGGACAGATGGGAAACACCATATATTTT	CAWSGQMGNTIYF
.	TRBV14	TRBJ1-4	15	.	TGTGCCAGCAGCCAAGCTCGGGGGGCAAGGAAAAAACTGTTTTTT	CASSQARGARKKLFF
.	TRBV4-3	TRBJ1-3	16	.	TGCGCCAGCAGCCAAGATCATGGGAGCTCTGGAAACACCATATATTTT	CASSQDHGSSGNTIYF
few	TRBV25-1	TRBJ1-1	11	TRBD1	TGTGCCAGCCAGACAGGGACTGAAGCTTTCTTT	CASQTGTEAFF
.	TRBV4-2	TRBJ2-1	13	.	TGTGCCAGCAGCCAAGTATTGGCCAATGAGCAGTTCTTC	CASSQVLANEQFF
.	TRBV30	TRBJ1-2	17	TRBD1	TGTGCCTGGAGTAGGGACAGGGTGCGGACCTCAAACTATGGTTACACCTTC	CAWSRDRVRTSNYGYTF
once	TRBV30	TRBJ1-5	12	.	TGTGCCTGGAGTGTTAACAATCAGCCCCAGCATTTT	CAWSVNNQPQHF
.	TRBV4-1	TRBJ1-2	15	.	TGCGCCAGCAGCCAAGAAGAAGCGAGTCGTAATGGCTACACCTTC	CASSQEEASRNGYTF
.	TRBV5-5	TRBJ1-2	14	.	TGTGCCAGCAGCGGGGGCGGGGGTGGGTATGGCTACACCTTC	CASSGGGGGYGYTF